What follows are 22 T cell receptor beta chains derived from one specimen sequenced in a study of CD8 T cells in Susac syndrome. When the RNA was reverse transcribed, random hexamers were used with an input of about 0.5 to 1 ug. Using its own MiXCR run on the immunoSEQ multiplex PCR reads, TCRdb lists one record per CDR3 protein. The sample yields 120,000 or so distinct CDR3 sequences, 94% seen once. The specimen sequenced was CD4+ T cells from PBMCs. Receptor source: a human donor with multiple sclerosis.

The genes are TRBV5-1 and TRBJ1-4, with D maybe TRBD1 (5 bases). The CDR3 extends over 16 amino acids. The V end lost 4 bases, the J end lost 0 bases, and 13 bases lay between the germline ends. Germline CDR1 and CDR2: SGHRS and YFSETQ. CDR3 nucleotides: TGCGCCAGCAGCCTGGGGGGGACTACAACTAATGAAAAACTGTTTTTT. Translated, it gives CASSLGGTTTNEKLFF. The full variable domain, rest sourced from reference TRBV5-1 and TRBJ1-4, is KAGVTQTPRYLIKTRGQQVTLSCSPISGHRSVSWYQQTPGQGLQFLFEYFSETQRNKGNFPGRFSGRQFSNSRSEMNVSTLELGDSALYLCASSLGGTTTNEKLFFGSGTQLSVL.

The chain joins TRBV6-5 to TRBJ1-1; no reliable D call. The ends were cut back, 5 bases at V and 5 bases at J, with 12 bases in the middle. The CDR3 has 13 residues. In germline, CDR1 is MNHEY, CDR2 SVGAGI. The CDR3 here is CASSLSRRTEAFF. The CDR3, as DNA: TGTGCCAGCAGTCTCTCCAGGAGGACTGAAGCTTTCTTT.

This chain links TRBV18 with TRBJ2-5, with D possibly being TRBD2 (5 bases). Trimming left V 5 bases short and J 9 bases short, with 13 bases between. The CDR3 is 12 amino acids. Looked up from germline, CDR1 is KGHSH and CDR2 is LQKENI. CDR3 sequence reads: CASSTTSEAQYF. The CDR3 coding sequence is TGTGCCAGCTCAACGACCTCGGAGGCCCAGTACTTC.

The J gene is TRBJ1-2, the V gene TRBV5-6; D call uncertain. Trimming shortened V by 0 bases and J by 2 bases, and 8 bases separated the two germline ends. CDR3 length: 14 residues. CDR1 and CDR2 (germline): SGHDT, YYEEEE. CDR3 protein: CASSLAGSNYGYTF. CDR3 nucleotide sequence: TGTGCCAGCAGCTTGGCGGGATCGAACTATGGCTACACCTTC.

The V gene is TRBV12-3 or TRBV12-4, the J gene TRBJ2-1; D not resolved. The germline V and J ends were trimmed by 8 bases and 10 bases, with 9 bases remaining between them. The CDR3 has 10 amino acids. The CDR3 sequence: CASGRYEQFF. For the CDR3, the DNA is TGTGCCAGCGGTAGGTACGAGCAGTTCTTC.

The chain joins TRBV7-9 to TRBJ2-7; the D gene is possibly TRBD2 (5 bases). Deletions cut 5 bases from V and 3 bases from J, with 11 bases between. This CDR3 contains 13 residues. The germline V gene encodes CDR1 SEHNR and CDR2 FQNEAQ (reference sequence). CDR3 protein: CASSPRTGYEQYF. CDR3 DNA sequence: TGTGCCAGCAGCCCACGGACTGGCTACGAGCAGTACTTC.

The CDR3 sequence is CASSEQGAMDEQYF. DNA of the CDR3: TGTGCCAGCAGCGAACAGGGGGCGATGGACGAGCAGTACTTC. The V gene is TRBV9, the J gene TRBJ2-7; 9 nucleotides line up with TRBD1. With 3 bases clipped from V and 5 bases from J, the junction kept 6 bases outside the gene matches. The CDR3 extends over 14 amino acids. CDR1 is SGDLS and CDR2 is YYNGEE in the germline V gene.

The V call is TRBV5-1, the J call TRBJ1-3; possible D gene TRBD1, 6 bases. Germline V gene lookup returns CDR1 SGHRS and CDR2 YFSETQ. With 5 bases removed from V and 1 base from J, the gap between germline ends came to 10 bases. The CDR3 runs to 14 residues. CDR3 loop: CASSQGSSGNTIYF. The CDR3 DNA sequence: TGCGCCAGCAGTCAGGGGAGTTCTGGAAACACCATATATTTT.

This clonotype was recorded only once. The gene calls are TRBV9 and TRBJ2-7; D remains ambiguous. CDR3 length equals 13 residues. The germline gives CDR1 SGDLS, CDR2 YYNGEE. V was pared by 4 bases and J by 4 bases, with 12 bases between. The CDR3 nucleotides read TGTGCCAGCAGCTTCCACCCAACTTACGAGCAGTACTTC. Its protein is CASSFHPTYEQYF. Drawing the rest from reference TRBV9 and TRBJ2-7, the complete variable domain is DSGVTQTPKHLITATGQRVTLRCSPRSGDLSVYWYQQSLDQGLQFLIQYYNGEERAKGNILERFSAQQFPDLHSELNLSSLELGDSALYFCASSFHPTYEQYFGPGTRLTVT.

The CDR3 loop reads CAWSPFQGAKTQYF. As DNA, the CDR3 is TGTGCCTGGAGTCCCTTCCAGGGGGCGAAGACCCAGTACTTC. The J gene is TRBJ2-5, the V gene TRBV30; 8 positions agree with TRBD1. The germline CDR1 and CDR2 sequences are GTSNPN and SVGIG (reference sequence). V lost 2 bases, J lost 6 bases, and 8 bases stayed unmatched. The CDR3 extends over 14 amino acids.

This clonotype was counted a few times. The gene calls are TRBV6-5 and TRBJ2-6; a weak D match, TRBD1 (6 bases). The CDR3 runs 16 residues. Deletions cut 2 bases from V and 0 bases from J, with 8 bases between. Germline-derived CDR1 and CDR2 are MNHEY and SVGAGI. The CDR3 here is CASSYTDSSGANVLTF. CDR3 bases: TGTGCCAGCAGTTACACGGACAGCTCTGGGGCCAACGTCCTGACTTTC.

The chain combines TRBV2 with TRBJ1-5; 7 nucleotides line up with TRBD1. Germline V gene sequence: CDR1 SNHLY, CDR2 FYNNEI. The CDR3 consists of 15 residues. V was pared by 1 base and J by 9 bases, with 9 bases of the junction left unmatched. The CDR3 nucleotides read TGTGCCAGCAGTGAAGAGAGAGGGGGCGTTCGGCCCCAGCATTTT. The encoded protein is CASSEERGGVRPQHF.

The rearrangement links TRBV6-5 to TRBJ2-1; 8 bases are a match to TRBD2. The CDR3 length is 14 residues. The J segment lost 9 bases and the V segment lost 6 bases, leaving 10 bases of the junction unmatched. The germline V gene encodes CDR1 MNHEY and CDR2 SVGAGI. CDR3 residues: CASSPSGGLGEQFF. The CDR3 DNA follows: TGTGCCAGCAGCCCCAGCGGGGGATTGGGTGAGCAGTTCTTC.

The CDR3 loop reads CASSELAAQDRSNQPQHF. CDR3 DNA: TGTGCCAGCAGTGAATTAGCGGCGCAGGACAGAAGCAATCAGCCCCAGCATTTT. V and J are TRBV25-1 and TRBJ1-5; weak D call: TRBD1 (6 bases). V was pared by 1 base and J by 1 base, with 17 bases between. The CDR3 sequence is 18 residues long. Germline lookup yields CDR1 MGHDK and CDR2 SYGVNS.

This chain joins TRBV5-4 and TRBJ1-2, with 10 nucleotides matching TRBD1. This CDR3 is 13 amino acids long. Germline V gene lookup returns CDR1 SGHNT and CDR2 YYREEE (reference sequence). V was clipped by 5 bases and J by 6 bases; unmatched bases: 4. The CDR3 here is CASRRDRGDGYTF. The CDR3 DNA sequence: TGTGCCAGCAGACGGGACAGGGGCGATGGCTACACCTTC.

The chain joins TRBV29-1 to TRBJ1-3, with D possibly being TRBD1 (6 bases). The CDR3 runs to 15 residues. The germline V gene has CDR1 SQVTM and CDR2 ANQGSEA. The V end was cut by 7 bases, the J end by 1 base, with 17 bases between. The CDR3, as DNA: TGCAGCGCTCAAGGGGGGGATCAATCTGGAAACACCATATATTTT. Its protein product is CSAQGGDQSGNTIYF.

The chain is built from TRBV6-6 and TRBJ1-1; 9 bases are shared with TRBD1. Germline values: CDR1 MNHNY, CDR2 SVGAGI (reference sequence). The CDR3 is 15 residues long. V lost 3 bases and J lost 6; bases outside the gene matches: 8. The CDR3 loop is CASSYRGQGTSEAFF. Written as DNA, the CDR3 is TGTGCCAGCAGTTATCGCGGACAGGGGACTTCTGAAGCTTTCTTT.

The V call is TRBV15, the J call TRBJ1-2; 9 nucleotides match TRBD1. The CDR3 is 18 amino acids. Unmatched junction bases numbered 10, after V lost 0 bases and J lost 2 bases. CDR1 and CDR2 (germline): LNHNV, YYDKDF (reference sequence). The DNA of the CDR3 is TGTGCCACCAGCAGAGATAGGGACAGGGTCCTTTGGAACTATGGCTACACCTTC. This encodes CATSRDRDRVLWNYGYTF.

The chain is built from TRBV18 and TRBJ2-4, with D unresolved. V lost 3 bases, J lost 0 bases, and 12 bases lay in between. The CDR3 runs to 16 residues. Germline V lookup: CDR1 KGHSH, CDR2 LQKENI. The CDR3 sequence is CASSPTPGAAKNIQYF. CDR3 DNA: TGTGCCAGCTCACCTACCCCGGGTGCAGCCAAAAACATTCAGTACTTC.

The CDR3 DNA sequence: TGTGCCAGTAGCCCTAAGTTATACCTCAATGAGCAGTTCTTC. Its protein product is CASSPKLYLNEQFF. The chain uses TRBV19 and TRBJ2-1; unclear D gene. This CDR3 has 14 residues. V dropped 6 bases and J dropped 6 bases, with 15 bases sitting between them. Germline assignment: CDR1 LNHDA and CDR2 SQIVND (reference sequence).

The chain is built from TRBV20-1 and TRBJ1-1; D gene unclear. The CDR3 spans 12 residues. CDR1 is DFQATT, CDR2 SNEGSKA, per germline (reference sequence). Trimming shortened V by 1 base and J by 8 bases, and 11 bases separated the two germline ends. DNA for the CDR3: TGCAGTGCTAGAGGACGTATCGAGGAAGCTTTCTTT. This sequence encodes CSARGRIEEAFF.

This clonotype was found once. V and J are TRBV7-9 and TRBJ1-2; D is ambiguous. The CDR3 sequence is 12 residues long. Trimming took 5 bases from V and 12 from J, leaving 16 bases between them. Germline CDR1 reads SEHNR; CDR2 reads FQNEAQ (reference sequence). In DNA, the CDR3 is TGTGCCAGCAGCCGTAGCTCTGGGCGTGACACCTTC. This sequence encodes CASSRSSGRDTF. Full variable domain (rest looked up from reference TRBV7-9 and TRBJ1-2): DTGVSQNPRHKITKRGQNVTFRCDPISEHNRLYWYRQTLGQGPEFLTYFQNEAQLEKSRLLSDRFSAERPKGSFSTLEIQRTEQGDSAMYLCASSRSSGRDTFGSGTRLTVV.